This T cell receptor beta chain was identified during a study of T cells in Graves' hyperthyroidism and ophthalmopathy (dated by TCRdb to between 2018 and 2020). Study-level background: Peripheral blood was collected at initial diagnosis, before any treatment. A discovery cohort of about 100 patients, approximately 45 with Graves' ophthalmopathy and over 55 with stable Graves' hyperthyroidism, was used to find distinguishing TCR V-J signatures. An independent validation cohort of fewer than 20 hyperthyroidism patients and approximately 16 patients who later progressed to ophthalmopathy tested prospective prediction of ophthalmopathy. The approximately 100 discovery patients were randomly divided into training and test sets at a 7:3 ratio. Thyroid tissue and blood T-cell repertoires from about six Graves' hyperthyroidism patients were also compared in the study. After blood sampling, hyperthyroidism patients were treated with methimazole at a starting dose of 30 mg daily, and ophthalmopathy patients were treated with high-dose intravenous methylprednisolone. The paper describes TCR Vbeta CDR3 sequencing of around 130 peripheral blood samples, made up of 43 ophthalmopathy patients, more than 70 hyperthyroidism patients and 17 progressor patients.

Stable Graves' hyperthyroidism was defined as no progression to ophthalmopathy during 18 months of follow-up. Hyperthyroidism patients were newly diagnosed, with disease duration under 2 months, and aged 18 to 65 years. Exclusion was applied to patients with uncontrolled infections, other autoimmune diseases, pregnancy or lactation. Diagnoses relied on clinical symptoms, serum thyroxine and TRAb, thyroid ultrasound and orbital computed tomography. PBMCs were separated from 7.5 to 10 ml of fresh peripheral blood using Ficoll-Paque density gradient centrifugation. Trizol reagent was used to extract total RNA, and RNA quality was then checked on an Agilent 2100 Bioanalyzer. In regard to this clonotype: There is no known antigen for this receptor. No base quality values were provided; no much bigger clone lies one nucleotide off.

V and J are truncated by 5 bases and 5 bases respectively, leaving an intervening sequence of 12 bases. The CDR3 measures 13 amino acids from cysteine to phenylalanine. The entry retains the CDR3 DNA only, 39 bases that are in frame from base 1. CDR1 and CDR2 are read off the germline V gene as SGHTA and FQGTGA. On the study overall, not on this receptor specifically: Ophthalmopathy was separated from stable hyperthyroidism by a 13 V-J signature model, with 85% to 90% sensitivity and 81% to 83% specificity obtained in cross-validation and 80%/75% obtained in testing. In validation, the model predicted progression to ophthalmopathy a median of 6.5 months before onset, with about 71% sensitivity and 72.22% specificity. Most expanded thyroid clonotypes (frequency above 0.001) were also found in blood, which suggests that blood repertoires may mirror thyroid immune responses. No statistical method was used to set the sample size in advance, and investigators knew the group allocation.

The TCR beta CDR3 regions were amplified from RNA transcripts. The TCR CDR3 was subjected to a first round of RT-PCR using the HTBI primer set and the Qiagen OneStep RT-PCR kit. Libraries were constructed in a second round of multiplex PCR, after which size selection and purification were performed. Sequencing of the libraries was done on an Illumina HiSeq2000 using paired-end 100 bp reads. Per the original workflow: SOAPnuke was used to process the raw data, throwing out any read that contained adapters or uncalled bases, had a mean Phred below 15, or lacked an exact constant-primer or identifier match. High-quality paired reads were merged using COPE v1.2.5, and each unique nucleotide sequence was defined as a clonotype. MiTCR v1.1 was used to align the clonotypes against IMGT TRBV, TRBD and TRBJ reference segments. Analysis was restricted to V-J combinations with a frequency above 0.0001, which covered 99% to 99.2% of repertoires. The TCS score was defined as the ratio of F50 (clonal expansion) to E x V (chaos), calculated using BLOSUM62-based TCRdist between CDR3 peptides within each V-J. Welch's t-statistics and random forest reduced roughly 540 V-J features to roughly 13, which were used in a naive Bayes classifier (R e1071). TCRdb ran its own pipeline on the public reads, namely fastp trimming at Q25 and MiXCR clone calling, and kept in-frame beta chains. Rows are unified per CDR3 protein, each entry keeping the most common DNA and genes. TCRdb's processing, not the authors', yielded these V and J calls. The sample includes roughly 750,000 distinct CDR3 sequences, with around 15% observed a single time. Of the sample, under 9.5% falls within the top ten clones.

The source material was blood. The rearranged segments are TRBV7-3 and TRBJ1-1; the D gene cannot be named for sure. The receptor comes from a man younger than 30 with Graves' hyperthyroidism. The nucleotide sequence is given as TGTGCCAGCAGCCGGGCCGGCGGGACTGAAGCTTTCTTT. Its translation is CASSRAGGTEAFF.